This T cell receptor beta chain was identified during a study of cytomegalovirus exposure and HLA in healthy donors. The germline CDR1 and CDR2 sequences are SEHNR and FQNEAQ (reference sequence). This CDR3 is built from 15 residues. V trimming: 5 bases; J trimming: 2 bases; junction bases outside the gene matches: 7. PCR used 60 Vbeta primers and 13 Jbeta primers. The data were produced by immunoSEQ multiplex PCR, yet TCRdb's version contains in-frame clones alone and is incomplete. Among 150,000 to 200,000 clones listed, 81% were seen once. The chain has TRBV7-9 and TRBJ2-7; TRBD2 aligns across 9 bases. The source is a man aged 40-49 years in good health and CMV-seropositive. The sequenced sample was PBMCs. The CDR3 reads CASSPRGGAAYEQYF. DNA of the CDR3: TGTGCCAGCAGCCCGCGGGGGGGGGCGGCCTACGAGCAGTACTTC.